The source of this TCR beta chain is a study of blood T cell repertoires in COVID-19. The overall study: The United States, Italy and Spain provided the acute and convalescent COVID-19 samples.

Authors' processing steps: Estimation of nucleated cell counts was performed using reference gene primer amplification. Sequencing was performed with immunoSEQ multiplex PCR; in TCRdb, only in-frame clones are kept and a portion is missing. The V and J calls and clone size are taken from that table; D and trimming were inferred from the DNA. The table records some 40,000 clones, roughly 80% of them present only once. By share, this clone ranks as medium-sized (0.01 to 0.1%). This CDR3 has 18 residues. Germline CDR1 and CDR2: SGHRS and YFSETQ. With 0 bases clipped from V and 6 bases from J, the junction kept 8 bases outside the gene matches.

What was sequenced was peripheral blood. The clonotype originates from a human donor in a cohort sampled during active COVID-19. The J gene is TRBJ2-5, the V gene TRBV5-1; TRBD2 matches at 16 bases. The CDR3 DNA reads TGCGCCAGCAGCTTGGCGGGACTAGCGGGAGGGGGGCCCAAGACCCAGTACTTC. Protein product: CASSLAGLAGGGPKTQYF.